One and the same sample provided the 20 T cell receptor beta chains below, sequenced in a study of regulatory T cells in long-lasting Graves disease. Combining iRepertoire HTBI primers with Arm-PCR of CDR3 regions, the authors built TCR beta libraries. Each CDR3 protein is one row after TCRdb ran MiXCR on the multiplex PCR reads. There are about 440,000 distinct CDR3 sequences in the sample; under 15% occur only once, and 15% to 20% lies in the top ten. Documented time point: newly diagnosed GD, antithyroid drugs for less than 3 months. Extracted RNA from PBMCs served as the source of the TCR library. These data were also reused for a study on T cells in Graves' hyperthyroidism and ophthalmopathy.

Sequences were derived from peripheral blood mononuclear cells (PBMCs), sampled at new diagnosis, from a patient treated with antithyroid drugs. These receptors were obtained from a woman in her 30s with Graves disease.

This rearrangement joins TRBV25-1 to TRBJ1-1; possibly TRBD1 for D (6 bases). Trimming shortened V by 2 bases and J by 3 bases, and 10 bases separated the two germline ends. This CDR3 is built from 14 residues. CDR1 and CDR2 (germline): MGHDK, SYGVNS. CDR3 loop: CASSELQGHTEAFF. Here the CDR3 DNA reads TGTGCCAGCAGTGAACTACAGGGACACACTGAAGCTTTCTTT.

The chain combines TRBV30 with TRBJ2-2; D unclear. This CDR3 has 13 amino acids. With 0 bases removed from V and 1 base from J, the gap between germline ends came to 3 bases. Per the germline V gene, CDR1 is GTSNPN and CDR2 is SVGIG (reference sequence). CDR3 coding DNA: TGTGCCTGGAGTGTACTGAACACCGGGGAGCTGTTTTTT. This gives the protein CAWSVLNTGELFF.

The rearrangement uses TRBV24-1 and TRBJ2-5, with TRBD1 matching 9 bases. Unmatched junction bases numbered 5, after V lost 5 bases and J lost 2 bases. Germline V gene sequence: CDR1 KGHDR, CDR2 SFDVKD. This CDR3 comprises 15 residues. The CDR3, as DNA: TGTGCCACCAGTGTCCGAGGGACAGGGCAAGAGACCCAGTACTTC. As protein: CATSVRGTGQETQYF.

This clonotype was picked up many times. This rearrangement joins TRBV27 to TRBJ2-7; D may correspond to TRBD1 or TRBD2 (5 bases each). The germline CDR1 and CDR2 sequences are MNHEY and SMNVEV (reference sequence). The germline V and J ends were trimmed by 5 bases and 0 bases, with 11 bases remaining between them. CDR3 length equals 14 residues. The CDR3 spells CASSPSGTSYEQYF. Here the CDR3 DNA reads TGTGCCAGCAGTCCCTCCGGGACCTCCTACGAGCAGTACTTC.

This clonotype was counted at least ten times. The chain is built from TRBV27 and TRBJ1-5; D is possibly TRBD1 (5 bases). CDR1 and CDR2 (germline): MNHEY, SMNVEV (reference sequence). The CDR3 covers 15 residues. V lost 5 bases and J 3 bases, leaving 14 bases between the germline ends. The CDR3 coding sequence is TGTGCCAGCAGTAGATTCGGGGCCCTCAATCAGCCCCAGCATTTT. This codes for CASSRFGALNQPQHF.

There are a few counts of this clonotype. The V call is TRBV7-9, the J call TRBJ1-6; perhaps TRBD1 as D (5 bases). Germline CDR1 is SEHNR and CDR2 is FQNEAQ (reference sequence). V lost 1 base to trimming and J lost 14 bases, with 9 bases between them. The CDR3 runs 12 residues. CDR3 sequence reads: CASSLEGQSLHF. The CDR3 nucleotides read TGTGCCAGCAGCTTAGAAGGACAATCCCTCCACTTT.

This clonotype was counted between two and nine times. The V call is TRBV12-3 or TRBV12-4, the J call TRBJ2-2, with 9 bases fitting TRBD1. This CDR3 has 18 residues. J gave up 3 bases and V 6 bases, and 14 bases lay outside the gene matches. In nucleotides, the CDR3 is TGTGCCAGCAGCACACGGACAGGGGATTTTTCGGACACCGGGGAGCTGTTTTTT. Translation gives CASSTRTGDFSDTGELFF.

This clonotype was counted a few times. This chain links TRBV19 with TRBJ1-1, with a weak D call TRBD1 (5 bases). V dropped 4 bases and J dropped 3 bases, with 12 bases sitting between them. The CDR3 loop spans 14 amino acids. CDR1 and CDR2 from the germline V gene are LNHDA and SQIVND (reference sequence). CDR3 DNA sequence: TGTGCCAGTAGTACCAGCAGGGTGGACACTGAAGCTTTCTTT. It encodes CASSTSRVDTEAFF.

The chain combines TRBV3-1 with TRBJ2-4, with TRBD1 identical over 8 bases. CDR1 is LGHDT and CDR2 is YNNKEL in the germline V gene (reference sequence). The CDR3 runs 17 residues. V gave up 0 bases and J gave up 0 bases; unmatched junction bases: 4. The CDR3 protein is CASSQDHGQGAKNIQYF. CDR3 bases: TGTGCCAGCAGCCAAGATCACGGACAGGGAGCCAAAAACATTCAGTACTTC.

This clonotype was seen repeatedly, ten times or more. For the CDR3, the DNA is TGCAGTGCTAGAGATAGCGGGGGAGGCACAGATACGCAGTATTTT. Amino acids: CSARDSGGGTDTQYF. The chain combines TRBV20-1 with TRBJ2-3; TRBD2 aligns across 9 bases. The V and J ends lost 0 bases and 1 base, in that order; junction bases with no gene match: 2. The CDR3 is made up of 15 amino acids. Germline V CDR1 and CDR2: DFQATT, SNEGSKA (reference sequence).

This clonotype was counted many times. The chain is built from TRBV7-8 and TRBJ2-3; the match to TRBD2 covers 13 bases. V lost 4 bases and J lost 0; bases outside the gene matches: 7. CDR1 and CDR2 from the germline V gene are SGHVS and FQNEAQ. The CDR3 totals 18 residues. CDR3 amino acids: CASSYGLAGVTSTDTQYF. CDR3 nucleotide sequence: TGTGCCAGCAGCTACGGACTAGCGGGAGTCACTAGCACAGATACGCAGTATTTT.

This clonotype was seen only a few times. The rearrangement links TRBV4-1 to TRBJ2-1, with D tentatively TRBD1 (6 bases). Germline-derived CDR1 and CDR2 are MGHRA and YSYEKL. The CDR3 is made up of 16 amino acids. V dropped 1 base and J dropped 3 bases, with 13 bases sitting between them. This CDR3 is CASSQVGRGLYNEQFF. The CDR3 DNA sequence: TGCGCCAGCAGCCAAGTAGGCAGGGGCCTCTACAATGAGCAGTTCTTC.

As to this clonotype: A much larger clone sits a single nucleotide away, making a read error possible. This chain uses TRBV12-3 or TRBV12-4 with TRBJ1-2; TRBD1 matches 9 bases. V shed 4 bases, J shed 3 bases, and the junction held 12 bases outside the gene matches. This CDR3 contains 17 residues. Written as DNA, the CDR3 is TGTGCCAGCAGTTCTGGGACAGGGAAGGACGCTGACTATGGCTACACCTTC. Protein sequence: CASSSGTGKDADYGYTF.

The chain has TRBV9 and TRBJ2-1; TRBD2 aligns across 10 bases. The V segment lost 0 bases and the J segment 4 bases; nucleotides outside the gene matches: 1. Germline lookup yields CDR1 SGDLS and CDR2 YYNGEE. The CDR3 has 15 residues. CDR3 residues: CASSVVAGGYNEQFF. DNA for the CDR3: TGTGCCAGCAGCGTAGTAGCGGGAGGTTACAATGAGCAGTTCTTC. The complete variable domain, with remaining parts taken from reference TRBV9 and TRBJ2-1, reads DSGVTQTPKHLITATGQRVTLRCSPRSGDLSVYWYQQSLDQGLQFLIQYYNGEERAKGNILERFSAQQFPDLHSELNLSSLELGDSALYFCASSVVAGGYNEQFFGPGTRLTVL.

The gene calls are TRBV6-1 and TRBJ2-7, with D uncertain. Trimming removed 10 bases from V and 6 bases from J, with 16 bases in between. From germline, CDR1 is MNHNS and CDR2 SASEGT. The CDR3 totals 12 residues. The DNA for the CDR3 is TGTGCCACCCGGATCGGACCCCTCGAGCAGTACTTC. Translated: CATRIGPLEQYF.

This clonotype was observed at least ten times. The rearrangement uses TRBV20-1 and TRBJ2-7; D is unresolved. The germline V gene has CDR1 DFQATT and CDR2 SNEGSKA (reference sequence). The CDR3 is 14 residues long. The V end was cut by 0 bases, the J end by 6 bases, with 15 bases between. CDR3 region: CSARDLRERFEQYF. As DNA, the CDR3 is TGCAGTGCTAGAGATCTAAGGGAACGTTTCGAGCAGTACTTC.

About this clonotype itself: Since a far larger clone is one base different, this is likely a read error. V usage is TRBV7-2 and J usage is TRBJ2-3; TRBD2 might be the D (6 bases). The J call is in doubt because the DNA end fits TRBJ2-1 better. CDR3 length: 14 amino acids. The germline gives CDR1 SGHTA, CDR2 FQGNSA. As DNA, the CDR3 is TGTGCCAGCAGCTTAGACCGCCTAGCGTACGAGCAGTTCTTC. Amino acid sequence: CASSLDRLAYEQFF.

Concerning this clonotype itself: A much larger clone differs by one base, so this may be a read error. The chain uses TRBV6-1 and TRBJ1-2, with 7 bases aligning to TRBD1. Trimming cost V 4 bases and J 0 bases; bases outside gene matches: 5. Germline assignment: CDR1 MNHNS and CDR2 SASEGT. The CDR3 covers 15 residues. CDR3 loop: CASSVRQGANYGYTF. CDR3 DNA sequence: TGTGCCAGCAGTGTTCGGCAGGGGGCTAACTATGGCTACACCTTC.

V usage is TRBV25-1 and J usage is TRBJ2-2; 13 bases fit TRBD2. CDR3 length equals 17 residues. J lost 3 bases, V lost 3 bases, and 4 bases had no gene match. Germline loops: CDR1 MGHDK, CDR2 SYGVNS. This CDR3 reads CASSDGTSGADTGELFF. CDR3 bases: TGTGCCAGCAGTGACGGGACTAGCGGGGCCGACACCGGGGAGCTGTTTTTT.

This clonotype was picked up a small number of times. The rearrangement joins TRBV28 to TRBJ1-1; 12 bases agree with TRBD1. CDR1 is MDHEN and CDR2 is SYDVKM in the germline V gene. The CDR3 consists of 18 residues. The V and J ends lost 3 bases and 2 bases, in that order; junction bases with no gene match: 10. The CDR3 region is CASSFSSGQGALNTEAFF. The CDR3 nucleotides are TGTGCCAGCAGTTTCAGCTCGGGACAGGGGGCTCTTAACACTGAAGCTTTCTTT.